The T cell receptor (beta chain) described here comes from a study of T cell clonotyping in hematopoietic cell transplantation. Clones were sequenced by immunoSEQ multiplex PCR, and TCRdb holds only the in-frame ones, with some missing. Among fewer than 11,000 clones listed, 60% to 85% were seen once. Germline V lookup: CDR1 MNHEY, CDR2 SMNVEV (reference sequence). V was pared by 6 bases and J by 5 bases, with 18 bases of the junction left unmatched. The CDR3 sequence is 17 residues long. The gene calls are TRBV27 and TRBJ1-1, with 7 bases identical to TRBD1. Sequencing was performed on PBMCs, taken 30 days after allogeneic stem cell transplant. The TCR comes from a female patient between 35 and 55 years old who had an allogeneic stem cell transplant from a related donor, so T cells may come from the graft donor. Some clones in this sample may be carry-over from other donors' samples. Here the CDR3 DNA reads TGTGCCAGCAGCGCTGAGGGGGCCAGGGTAAGTTTGACTGAAGCTTTCTTT. Amino acid sequence: CASSAEGARVSLTEAFF.